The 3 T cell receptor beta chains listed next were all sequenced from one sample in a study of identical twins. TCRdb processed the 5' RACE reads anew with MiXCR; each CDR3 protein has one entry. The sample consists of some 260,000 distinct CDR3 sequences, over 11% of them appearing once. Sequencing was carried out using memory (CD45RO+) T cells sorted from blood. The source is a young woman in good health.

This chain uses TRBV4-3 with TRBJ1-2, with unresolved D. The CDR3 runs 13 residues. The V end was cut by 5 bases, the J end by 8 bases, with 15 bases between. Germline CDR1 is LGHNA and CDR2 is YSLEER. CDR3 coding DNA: TGCGCCAGCAGCATTAATCTAGCGCGAGGCTACACCTTC. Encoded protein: CASSINLARGYTF.

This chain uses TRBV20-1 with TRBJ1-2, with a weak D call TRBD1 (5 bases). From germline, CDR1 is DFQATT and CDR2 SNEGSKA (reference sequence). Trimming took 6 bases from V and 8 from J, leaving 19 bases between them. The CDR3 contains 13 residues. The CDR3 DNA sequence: TGCAGTGCCCCACAGCGAATCAAGGGGGGCTACACCTTC. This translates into CSAPQRIKGGYTF.

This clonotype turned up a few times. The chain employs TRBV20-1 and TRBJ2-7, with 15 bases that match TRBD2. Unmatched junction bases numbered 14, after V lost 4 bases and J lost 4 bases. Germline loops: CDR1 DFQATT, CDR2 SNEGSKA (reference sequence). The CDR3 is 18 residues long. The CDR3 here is CSATRTAGTSGRRYEQYF. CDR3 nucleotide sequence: TGCAGTGCTACCCGTACCGCCGGGACTAGCGGGAGGAGGTACGAGCAGTACTTC.